This is a list of T cell receptor beta chains from one sample in a study of cytomegalovirus exposure and HLA in healthy donors. Repertoires were generated with immunoSEQ multiplex PCR, while TCRdb's copy carries only in-frame clones and drops some. The sample consists of over 120,000 clones, 77% of them appearing once. Sequencing was done on a sample of PBMCs. All receptors come from a male donor in good health and CMV-seronegative. Each CDR3 is given with its conserved first and last residue.

j_call: TRBJ2-7; v_call: TRBV4-2; cdr3_aa: CASSQGQVSYEQYF
j_call: TRBJ1-6; v_call: TRBV19; cdr3_aa: CASRAPSATLHF
j_call: TRBJ1-6; v_call: TRBV25-1; cdr3_aa: CASSGQYNSPLHF
j_call: TRBJ1-3; v_call: TRBV29-1; cdr3_aa: CSARQGIPRRGNTIYF
j_call: TRBJ2-7; v_call: TRBV5-1; cdr3_aa: CASSLEGHDYEQYF
j_call: TRBJ2-1; v_call: TRBV29-1; cdr3_aa: CSVGLAGAGEQFF
j_call: TRBJ2-7; v_call: TRBV29-1; cdr3_aa: CSVLGGSYEQYF
j_call: TRBJ2-3; v_call: TRBV9; cdr3_aa: CASSVVGSGSLDTQYF
j_call: TRBJ2-7; v_call: TRBV30; cdr3_aa: CASFSIGTGSYEQYF
j_call: TRBJ2-7; v_call: TRBV11-3; cdr3_aa: CASSLEGTGPYEQYF
j_call: TRBJ1-6; v_call: TRBV19; cdr3_aa: CASSIATHGNSPLHF
j_call: TRBJ2-1; v_call: TRBV5-1; cdr3_aa: CASSLAGGLTINEQFF
j_call: TRBJ2-7; v_call: TRBV4-3; cdr3_aa: CASSQEGGQGSYEQYF
j_call: TRBJ2-1; v_call: TRBV29-1; cdr3_aa: CSVQSRRGYNEQFF
j_call: TRBJ2-3; v_call: TRBV28; cdr3_aa: CASSPPGRTDTQYF
j_call: TRBJ2-5; v_call: TRBV9; cdr3_aa: CASSSLPGTSGKETQYF
j_call: TRBJ1-1; v_call: TRBV7-3; cdr3_aa: CASNLSGVRAEAFF
j_call: TRBJ2-5; v_call: TRBV5-8; cdr3_aa: CASSRLFGSGGHKETQYF
j_call: TRBJ1-6; v_call: TRBV10-3; cdr3_aa: CAISGDSVNSPLHF
j_call: TRBJ1-2; v_call: TRBV29-1; cdr3_aa: CSVNRDDNYGYTF
j_call: TRBJ1-2; v_call: TRBV5-1; cdr3_aa: CASSSGQGNYGYTF
j_call: TRBJ2-2; v_call: TRBV4-1; cdr3_aa: CASSQERGENTGELFF
j_call: TRBJ1-1; v_call: TRBV7-2; cdr3_aa: CASSLGKAAFF
j_call: TRBJ1-5; v_call: TRBV7-9; cdr3_aa: CASSPGGESNQPQHF
j_call: TRBJ2-2; v_call: TRBV5-4; cdr3_aa: CASSLGAGNTGELFF
j_call: TRBJ1-1; v_call: TRBV7-3; cdr3_aa: CASSLKASAEAFF
j_call: TRBJ2-7; v_call: TRBV6-1; cdr3_aa: CASSGLADAYEQYF
j_call: TRBJ2-7; v_call: TRBV7-9; cdr3_aa: CASSPDRGEQYF
j_call: TRBJ2-2; v_call: TRBV9; cdr3_aa: CASSGTSGRAAGELFF
j_call: TRBJ2-2; v_call: TRBV6-1; cdr3_aa: CASSEEQRGGRLELFF
j_call: TRBJ1-2; v_call: TRBV6-5; cdr3_aa: CASSPRSRVNYGYTF